Sequencing of this T cell receptor beta chain was carried out in a study of cytomegalovirus exposure and HLA in healthy donors. Whole-study context: Roughly 180 million T cells yielded 110 million or so unique TCR beta sequences in earlier analysis.

Deletions cut 7 bases from V and 6 bases from J, with 12 bases between. CDR3 length equals 13 residues. Germline V gene sequence: CDR1 SEHNR, CDR2 FQNEAQ (reference sequence). Primers: 60 Vbeta forward and 13 Jbeta reverse. Some clones are missing from TCRdb's copy, which holds only in-frame ones; the method was immunoSEQ multiplex PCR. The sample yields 150,000 to 200,000 clones, 73% seen once. As concerns this clone: Its antigen is as yet unknown.

Overall study findings and caveats: Donors belonging to an Asian-associated ancestry cluster reportedly showed fewer N-insertions in productive TCRs than the roughly 670-donor mean, according to what a later analysis found. Most TCR sequences were seen very rarely across donors, but some public TCRs occurred in many. The study reported that TCR beta sequences accurately predicted HLA-A and HLA-B alleles in most subjects.

Material: PBMCs. This rearrangement joins TRBV7-9 to TRBJ2-2, with D possibly TRBD1 on 6 matching bases. The TCR comes from a woman between 18 and 30 years old in good health and CMV-seropositive. CDR3 DNA sequence: TGTGCCAGCACCCCTAAGGGGGCCGGGGAGCTGTTTTTT. It encodes CASTPKGAGELFF.